This passage covers 11 T cell receptor beta chains from one sample sequenced in a study of PD-L1 blockade in urothelial cancer. Assay used: immunoSEQ multiplex PCR; TCRdb lists only in-frame clones, some missing. The sample yields about 52,000 clones, 77% seen once. The sample was PBMCs, taken around atezolizumab (anti-PD-L1) treatment. The receptors here all came from a man in his 70s with urothelial cancer.

V gene TRBV6-1 combines with J gene TRBJ2-5; TRBD1 agrees at 9 bases. The V gene's germline CDR1 is MNHNS and CDR2 SASEGT. This CDR3 contains 17 residues. J was trimmed by 0 bases and V by 2 bases; bases with no gene match: 7. The chain's CDR3 is CASSEKQGALYQETQYF. The CDR3 DNA is TGTGCCAGCAGTGAAAAACAGGGGGCCCTGTACCAAGAGACCCAGTACTTC.

This clone was detected once. CDR3 in amino acids: CASSVTSSKNIQYF. CDR3 nucleotide sequence: TGTGCCAGCAGCGTTACTAGTTCTAAAAACATTCAGTACTTC. The V call is TRBV9, the J call TRBJ2-4; a weak D match, TRBD2 (5 bases). Trimming cost V 2 bases and J 4 bases, with 10 bases left between them. Germline V gene data show CDR1 as SGDLS and CDR2 as YYNGEE. This CDR3 is 14 amino acids long.

The chain couples TRBV5-8 to TRBJ2-7; 9 positions match TRBD1. This CDR3 is built from 16 residues. Germline V gene lookup returns CDR1 SGHTS and CDR2 YDEGEE. With 3 bases clipped from V and 2 bases from J, the junction kept 9 bases outside the gene matches. In DNA form, the CDR3 reads TGTGCCAGCAGCTCCCCCGGGGGACAGGGCCCCTACGAGCAGTACTTC. Protein sequence: CASSSPGGQGPYEQYF.

This clone came up once. The V and J genes are TRBV5-4 and TRBJ1-2, with 7 nucleotides matching TRBD1. The germline V gene has CDR1 SGHNT and CDR2 YYREEE (reference sequence). CDR3 size: 16 residues. The junction had 11 bases not matched to a gene; V was cut back by 4 bases and J by 2 bases. CDR3 sequence (DNA): TGTGCCAGCAGCGAGGGGATGGGACAGAAGAACTATGGCTACACCTTC. Protein: CASSEGMGQKNYGYTF.

The rearrangement joins TRBV27 to TRBJ2-1; 9 positions agree with TRBD2. With 5 bases clipped from V and 0 bases from J, the junction kept 2 bases outside the gene matches. This CDR3 is 15 amino acids long. The germline V gene encodes CDR1 MNHEY and CDR2 SMNVEV (reference sequence). CDR3 protein: CASSGLALSYNEQFF. CDR3 DNA sequence: TGTGCCAGCAGTGGACTAGCGCTCTCCTACAATGAGCAGTTCTTC.

The chain joins TRBV19 to TRBJ2-6, with D hard to call. This CDR3 spans 15 amino acids. The germline V gene has CDR1 LNHDA and CDR2 SQIVND (reference sequence). Trimming took 6 bases from V and 4 from J, leaving 13 bases between them. The CDR3 region is CASSRVMRGANVLTF. Here the CDR3 DNA reads TGTGCCAGTAGCCGGGTAATGAGGGGGGCCAACGTCCTGACTTTC.

The chain is built from TRBV21-1 and TRBJ2-2; TRBD1 is the table's D call and was not checked against the DNA. TRBV21-1 is a documented pseudogene. This CDR3 region has 17 residues. CDR3 sequence (DNA): TGTGCCAGCACCCTCGGGGCCAGGGGGCCGGGCACCGGGGAGCTGTTTTTT. It encodes CASTLGARGPGTGELFF.

The chain recombines TRBV2 with TRBJ2-2, with 8 bases identical to TRBD2. Germline CDR1 and CDR2: SNHLY and FYNNEI. This CDR3 comprises 15 residues. Unmatched junction bases numbered 6, after V lost 4 bases and J lost 5 bases. The CDR3 loop reads CASSGGTSLTGELFF. CDR3 DNA: TGTGCCAGCAGTGGGGGGACTAGTCTGACCGGGGAGCTGTTTTTT.

The CDR3 loop reads CASSLGTSGGPGETQYF. CDR3 sequence (DNA): TGTGCCAGCAGCTTAGGGACTAGCGGGGGGCCGGGGGAGACCCAGTACTTC. The chain links TRBV7-3 to TRBJ2-5, with 15 bases identical to TRBD2. Unmatched junction bases numbered 6, after V lost 2 bases and J lost 5 bases. Germline V gives CDR1 SGHTA, CDR2 FQGTGA. This CDR3 is built from 17 residues.

This rearrangement joins TRBV10-3 to TRBJ2-7; 10 bases match TRBD1. The germline V gene has CDR1 ENHRY and CDR2 SYGVKD. Trimming cost V 5 bases and J 7 bases; bases outside gene matches: 11. The CDR3 is 15 amino acids. Written as DNA, the CDR3 is TGTGCCATCAGTCCCGGGACAGGGGCCCTTAGGGAGCAGTACTTC. Residues: CAISPGTGALREQYF.

The V and J genes are TRBV5-1 and TRBJ2-6, with a possible D match to TRBD1 (5 bases). The CDR3 runs to 19 residues. The V end lost 0 bases, the J end lost 1 base, and 17 bases lay between the germline ends. The germline V gene has CDR1 SGHRS and CDR2 YFSETQ. The CDR3, as DNA: TGCGCCAGCAGCTTGGAGGGCAGGGTGTCTTCGTCTGGGGCCAACGTCCTGACTTTC. This encodes CASSLEGRVSSSGANVLTF.